This T cell receptor (beta chain) originates from a study of blood T cell repertoires in COVID-19. About the study: Sources were T cells, B-cell-depleted T cells, or PBMCs; the material itself was cDNA or gDNA.

Per the original methods: Researchers report that nucleated cell counts were estimated from reference gene primer amplification. Profiled with immunoSEQ multiplex PCR; TCRdb holds only in-frame clones, not every one. Clone size and the V and J calls come from that table; the DNA yielded D and trimming. This table has about 270,000 clones, over 80% appearing once. Assignment of participants to cohorts was predicated upon participant-reported clinical history. CDR3 length: 16 residues. Germline CDR1 is ENHRY and CDR2 is SYGVKD. Losses at the gene ends were 4 bases for V and 12 bases for J; bases not matched to a gene: 18.

The V gene is TRBV10-3, the J gene TRBJ2-1, with 7 bases matching TRBD2. The sequenced sample consisted of PBMCs or T cells enriched from blood (not recorded which). The TCR comes from a woman younger than 45 with acute COVID-19. CDR3 coding DNA: TGTGCCATCAGTGTGGGGACTACCCACGCAACCCCCACGCAGTTCTTC. It yields the protein CAISVGTTHATPTQFF.